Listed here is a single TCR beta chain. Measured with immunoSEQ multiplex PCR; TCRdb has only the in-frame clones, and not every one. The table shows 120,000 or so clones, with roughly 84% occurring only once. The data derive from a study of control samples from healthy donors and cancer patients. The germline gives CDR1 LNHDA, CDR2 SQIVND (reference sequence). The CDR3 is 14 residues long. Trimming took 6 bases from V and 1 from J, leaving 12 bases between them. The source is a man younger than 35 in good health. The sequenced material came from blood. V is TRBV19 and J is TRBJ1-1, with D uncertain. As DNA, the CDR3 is TGTGCCAGTAGGATGACGGCAGAGAACACTGAAGCTTTCTTT. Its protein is CASRMTAENTEAFF.